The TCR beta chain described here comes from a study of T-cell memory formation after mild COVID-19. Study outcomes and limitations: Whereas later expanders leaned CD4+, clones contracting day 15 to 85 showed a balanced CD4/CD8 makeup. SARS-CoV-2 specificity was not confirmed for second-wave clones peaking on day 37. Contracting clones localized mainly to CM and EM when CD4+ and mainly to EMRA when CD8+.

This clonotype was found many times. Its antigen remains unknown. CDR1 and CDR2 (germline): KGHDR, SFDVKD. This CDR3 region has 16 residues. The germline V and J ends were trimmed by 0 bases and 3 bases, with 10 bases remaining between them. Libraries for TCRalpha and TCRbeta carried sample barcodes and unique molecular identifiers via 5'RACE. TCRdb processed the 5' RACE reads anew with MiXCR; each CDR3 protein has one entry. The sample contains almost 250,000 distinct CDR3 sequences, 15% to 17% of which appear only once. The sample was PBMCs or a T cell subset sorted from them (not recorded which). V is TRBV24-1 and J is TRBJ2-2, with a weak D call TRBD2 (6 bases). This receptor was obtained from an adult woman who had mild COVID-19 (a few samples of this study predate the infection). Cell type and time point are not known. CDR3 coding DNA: TGTGCCACCAGTGATTTGGGGCGCGGGGACACCGGGGAGCTGTTTTTT. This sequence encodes CATSDLGRGDTGELFF.